This record covers a single TCR beta chain. Its matching antigen is unknown. A single base separates this from a much larger clone, so it may be a read error. Sequencing libraries for TCR beta were prepared with iRepertoire HTBI primers and Arm-PCR of CDR3 regions. TCRdb reanalysed the multiplex PCR reads using MiXCR and keeps one entry per CDR3 protein. Of a few hundred thousand distinct CDR3 sequences in the sample, under 20% are singletons; the top ten hold 20% to 25%. This specimen comes from a study of regulatory T cells in long-lasting Graves disease. Whole-study findings and limits: Study was limited to peripheral blood, excluding thyroid tissue.

CDR1 and CDR2 from the germline V gene are LNHDA and SQIVND (reference sequence). This CDR3 is built from 14 residues. Time point denoted: newly diagnosed GD, antithyroid drugs for less than 3 months. With RNA extracted from PBMCs as input, the TCR library was made. Graves' disease diagnoses used American Thyroid Association guidelines. These same data were also listed under a study on T cells in Graves' hyperthyroidism and ophthalmopathy.

The source material was peripheral blood mononuclear cells (PBMCs), sampled at new diagnosis, from a patient treated with antithyroid drugs. The TCR was taken from a woman between 18 and 29 years old with Graves disease. The chain has TRBV19 and TRBJ2-7; 7 bases are a match to TRBD2. The CDR3 DNA sequence: TGTGCCAGTAGGGATAGCGGGTACTCCTACGAGCAGCACTTC. Translation gives CASRDSGYSYEQHF.